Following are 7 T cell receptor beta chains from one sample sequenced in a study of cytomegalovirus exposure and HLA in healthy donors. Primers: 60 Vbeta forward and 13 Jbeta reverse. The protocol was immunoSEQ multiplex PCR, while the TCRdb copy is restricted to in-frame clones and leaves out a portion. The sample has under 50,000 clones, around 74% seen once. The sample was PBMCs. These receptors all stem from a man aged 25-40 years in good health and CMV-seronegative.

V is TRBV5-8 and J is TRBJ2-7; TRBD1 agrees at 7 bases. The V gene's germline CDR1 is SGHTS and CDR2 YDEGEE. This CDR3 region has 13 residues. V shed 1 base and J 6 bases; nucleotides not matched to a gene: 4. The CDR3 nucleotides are TGTGCCAGCAGCTTGACAGGGGCGCCCGAGCAGTACTTC. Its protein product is CASSLTGAPEQYF.

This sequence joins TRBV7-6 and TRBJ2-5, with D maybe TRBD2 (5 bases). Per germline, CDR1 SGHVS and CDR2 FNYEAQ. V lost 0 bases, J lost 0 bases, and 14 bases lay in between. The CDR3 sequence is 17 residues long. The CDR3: CASSLAPSRRDQETQYF. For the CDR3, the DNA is TGTGCCAGCAGCTTAGCGCCCTCCCGGCGGGACCAAGAGACCCAGTACTTC.

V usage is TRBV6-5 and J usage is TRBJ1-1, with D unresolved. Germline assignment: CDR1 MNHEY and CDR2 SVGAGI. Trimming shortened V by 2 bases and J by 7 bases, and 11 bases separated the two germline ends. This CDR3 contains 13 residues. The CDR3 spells CASSYSGGVEAFF. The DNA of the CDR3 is TGTGCCAGCAGTTACAGCGGAGGCGTTGAAGCTTTCTTT.

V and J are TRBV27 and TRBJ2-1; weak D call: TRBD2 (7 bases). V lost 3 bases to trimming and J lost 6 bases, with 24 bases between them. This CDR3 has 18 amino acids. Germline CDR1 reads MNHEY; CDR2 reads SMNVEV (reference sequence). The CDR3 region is CASSLGGGSIGWRNEQFF. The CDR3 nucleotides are TGTGCCAGCAGTTTGGGGGGCGGGAGTATAGGATGGCGCAATGAGCAGTTCTTC.

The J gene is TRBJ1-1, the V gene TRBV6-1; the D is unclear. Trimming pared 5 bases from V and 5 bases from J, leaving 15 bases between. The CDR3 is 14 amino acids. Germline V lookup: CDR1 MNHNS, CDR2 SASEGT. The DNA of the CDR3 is TGTGCCAGCAGTCGTTTTGGGCTGGATACTGAAGCTTTCTTT. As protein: CASSRFGLDTEAFF.

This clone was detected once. The CDR3: CASSLARAGSYGYTF. CDR3 in DNA: TGTGCCAGCAGCTTAGCTCGGGCGGGGAGCTATGGCTACACCTTC. V usage is TRBV7-9 and J usage is TRBJ1-2; D is undetermined. V lost 0 bases and J 4 bases, leaving 12 bases between the germline ends. The CDR3 covers 15 residues. The germline V gene encodes CDR1 SEHNR and CDR2 FQNEAQ (reference sequence).

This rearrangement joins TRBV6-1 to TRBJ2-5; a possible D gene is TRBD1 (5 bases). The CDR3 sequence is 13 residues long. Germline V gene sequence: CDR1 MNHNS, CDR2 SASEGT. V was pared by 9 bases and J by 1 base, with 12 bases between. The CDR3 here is CASGRGLQETQYF. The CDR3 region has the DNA TGTGCCAGTGGAAGGGGCCTCCAAGAGACCCAGTACTTC.